This paragraph reports one TCR beta chain. This clone was found a few times. It has no known antigen specificity. No much larger clonotype is one base removed from it; base qualities were not supplied. This sample was included in a study of blood T cell repertoires in COVID-19 (dated by TCRdb to 2019 to 2021). A note on the overall study: The collaborator samples originated in the United States, Italy and Spain and spanned the acute and convalescent phases of COVID-19. The material from the prospective study consisted of cDNA or gDNA derived from T cells, B-cell-depleted T cells, or PBMCs. The dataset comprised deeply sampled blood TCRbeta repertoires from subjects exposed to, actively infected with, or recovered from COVID-19. The repertoires were made available in a free public database intended to serve as a resource for research on the immune response to SARS-CoV-2. Samples were obtained from the ongoing ImmuneRACE study (first 160 participants) and from 950 to 1,500 subjects provided by 6 global collaborators. The sample metadata nearly always contained a de-identified subject ID, COVID-19 status, age in years and sex. Where HLA class I and class II types were available, the types were taken from metadata supplied by the sample provider, not from assay-based typing. The study at large found these results: The amount of clinical and demographic metadata varied by source and participant and was provided uncurated.

The CDR3 runs 14 residues from the cysteine to the phenylalanine. The only DNA kept is the CDR3, 42 bases in frame from the first base. The germline V gene encodes CDR1 SNHLY and CDR2 FYNNEI. V sheds 4 bases and J sheds 6 bases, leaving 12 bases between their ends. TCRbeta CDR3 regions were amplified from genomic DNA using the immunoSEQ Assay, a bias-controlled multiplex PCR. The authors' analysis ran thus. Nucleated cell counts per sample were estimated from amplification of reference gene primers within the assay. Sequence reads were collapsed and filtered to measure the absolute abundance of every unique TCRbeta CDR3 rearrangement. Productive Simpson clonality was computed per sample as the square root of Simpson's diversity index over productive rearrangements. In TCRdb, the immuneACCESS table is reduced to in-frame sequences with V and J assigned. These tables do not hold every clone; where another copy was compared, an unresolved V gene accounts for under half, and the others remain unexplained. Clone size and V and J calls were adopted from that table, with D and trimming inferred from the DNA. The sample table records over 100,000 clones; more than 70% of these occur just once. Together, the top ten hold 10% of the sample.

The collaborating institutions used their own protocols to collect whole blood in K2EDTA tubes. For TCRbeta analysis, collaborators shipped samples as frozen whole blood, isolated PBMCs, or DNA extracted from either of those sample types. The chain employs TRBV2 and TRBJ2-2, with no reliable assignment of the D segment. The sequenced sample was peripheral blood. The origin of this receptor is a man between 45 and 60 years old with acute or convalescent COVID-19. The nucleotide sequence reads TGTGCCAGCAGTGGGCCCTCCCTCGCCGGGGAGCTGTTTTTT. It translates to CASSGPSLAGELFF.